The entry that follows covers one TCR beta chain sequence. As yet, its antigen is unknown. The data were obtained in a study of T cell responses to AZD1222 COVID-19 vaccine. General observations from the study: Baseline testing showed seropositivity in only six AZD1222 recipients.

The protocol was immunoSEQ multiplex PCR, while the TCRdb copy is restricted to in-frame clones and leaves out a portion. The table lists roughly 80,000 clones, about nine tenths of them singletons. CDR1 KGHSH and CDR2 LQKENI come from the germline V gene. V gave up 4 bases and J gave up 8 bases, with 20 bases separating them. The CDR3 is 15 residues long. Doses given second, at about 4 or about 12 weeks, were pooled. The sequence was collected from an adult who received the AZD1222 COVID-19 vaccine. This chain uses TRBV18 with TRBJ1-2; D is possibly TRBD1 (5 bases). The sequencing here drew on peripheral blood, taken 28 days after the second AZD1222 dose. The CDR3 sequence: CASSRSRDGFDGYTF. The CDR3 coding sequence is TGTGCCAGCTCACGGTCCCGGGACGGGTTTGACGGCTACACCTTC.